The 22 T cell receptor beta chains below were found in one sample sequenced in a study of CD8+CD57+ T cells in acquired aplastic anemia. Profiling that covered TCR beta VDJ and CDR3 relied on genomic DNA as its template. MiXCR was run by TCRdb on the reads, yielding one entry per CDR3 protein. The sample yields 120,000 or so distinct CDR3 sequences, around 48% seen once. Material: sorted CD4+, CD8+, or CD8+CD57+ T cells (not recorded which) from PBMCs. These receptors all stem from a human donor in good health, serving as a control.

This clonotype showed up many times. The chain joins TRBV2 to TRBJ2-3, with a weak D call TRBD1 (6 bases). The germline CDR1 and CDR2 sequences are SNHLY and FYNNEI. V was clipped by 6 bases and J by 3 bases, with 16 bases between them. This CDR3 is built from 15 residues. For the CDR3, the DNA is TGTGCCAGCAGCGTAGCCCGAACAGGGACAGATACGCAGTATTTT. This sequence encodes CASSVARTGTDTQYF.

J is TRBJ1-5 and V is TRBV6-1, with D possibly TRBD1 on 6 matching bases. V was trimmed by 5 bases and J by 5 bases, leaving 13 bases between them. Germline CDR1 reads MNHNS; CDR2 reads SASEGT. CDR3 length: 14 residues. The CDR3: CASSRSGADQPQHF. As DNA, the CDR3 is TGTGCCAGCAGTCGTTCAGGGGCGGATCAGCCCCAGCATTTT.

The chain combines TRBV2 with TRBJ2-7; 12 nucleotides match TRBD1. The trim removed 6 bases at V and 2 bases at J, leaving 2 bases unmatched. This CDR3 is 14 amino acids long. Germline assignment: CDR1 SNHLY and CDR2 FYNNEI. The CDR3 DNA reads as TGTGCCAGCAGGGGGACAGGGGGCACCTACGAGCAGTACTTC. As protein: CASRGTGGTYEQYF. Filled out from reference TRBV2 and TRBJ2-7, the complete variable domain reads EPEVTQTPSHQVTQMGQEVILRCVPISNHLYFYWYRQILGQKVEFLVSFYNNEISEKSEIFDDQFSVERPDGSNFTLKIRSTKLEDSAMYFCASRGTGGTYEQYFGPGTRLTVT.

On this clonotype itself: A much larger clone differs from this one at a single base, so this may be a read error. This sequence joins TRBV6-1 and TRBJ1-3; no firm D call. CDR1 and CDR2 from the germline V gene are MNHNS and SASEGT. This CDR3 contains 14 residues. This chain's CDR3 is CASSFTRSGNTIHF. The CDR3 DNA sequence: TGTGCCAGCAGCTTCACCCGCTCTGGAAACACCATACATTTT.

This chain uses TRBV20-1 with TRBJ1-1, with 7 bases fitting TRBD1. CDR3 length equals 15 residues. V shed 2 bases, J shed 4 bases, and the junction held 10 bases outside the gene matches. Per germline, CDR1 DFQATT and CDR2 SNEGSKA (reference sequence). CDR3 amino acids: CSARPPRTGSTEAFF. CDR3 in DNA: TGCAGTGCTAGACCCCCACGGACAGGTTCCACTGAAGCTTTCTTT.

This clonotype showed up many times. The chain couples TRBV20-1 to TRBJ2-5; 9 nucleotides align to TRBD2. The CDR3 runs 14 residues. The germline V gene has CDR1 DFQATT and CDR2 SNEGSKA (reference sequence). The ends lost 5 bases at V and 5 bases at J; junction bases unmatched: 9. CDR3 sequence: CSARTGGGAETQYF. The CDR3 region has the DNA TGCAGTGCTCGCACTGGCGGGGGGGCGGAGACCCAGTACTTC.

CDR3: CASLLGTSTYEQYF. The CDR3, as DNA: TGTGCCAGCCTGCTGGGGACCAGTACCTACGAGCAGTACTTC. The V call is TRBV2, the J call TRBJ2-7; D could derive from TRBD1 or TRBD2 (5 bases each). V dropped 8 bases and J dropped 2 bases, with 16 bases sitting between them. Germline-derived CDR1 and CDR2 are SNHLY and FYNNEI. The CDR3 runs to 14 residues.

This clonotype was observed many times. This sequence joins TRBV12-3 or TRBV12-4 and TRBJ1-6, with no clear D. Trimming removed 3 bases at V and 0 bases at J, with 6 bases between. The CDR3 runs to 15 residues. CDR3 nucleotide sequence: TGTGCCAGCAGTTTCGACAACTCCTATAATTCACCCCTCCACTTT. It encodes CASSFDNSYNSPLHF.

Notes on this clonotype: At one boundary the junction diverges from the germline segment, which might be a read error. The chain joins TRBV7-2 to TRBJ2-7, with D unclear. The CDR3 loop spans 14 amino acids. Germline V gene sequence: CDR1 SGHTA, CDR2 FQGNSA. The CDR3 is CASSVATLSYEQYF. The CDR3 bases are TGTGCCAGCAGCGTAGCTACGCTCTCCTACGAGCAGTACTTC.

The CDR3 protein is CASSRTGGFYEQYF. The CDR3 DNA sequence: TGCGCCAGCAGCCGGACCGGGGGGTTCTACGAGCAGTACTTC. The chain has TRBV29-1 and TRBJ2-7, with 7 bases that match TRBD2. CDR1 SQVTM and CDR2 ANQGSEA come from the germline V gene. The CDR3 is made up of 14 amino acids.

V is TRBV7-8 and J is TRBJ2-2, with 9 bases identical to TRBD2. This CDR3 spans 17 amino acids. Trimming took 5 bases from V and 0 from J; bases not matched to a gene: 7. Germline assignment: CDR1 SGHVS and CDR2 FQNEAQ. CDR3 nucleotide sequence: TGTGCCAGCAGCCCCCGTAGCGGGGGAGCGAACACCGGGGAGCTGTTTTTT. This sequence encodes CASSPRSGGANTGELFF.

By share, this clonotype counts as medium-sized. V and J are TRBV29-1 and TRBJ1-5, with D perhaps TRBD1 (6 bases). Germline CDR1 reads SQVTM; CDR2 reads ANQGSEA. The CDR3 runs to 14 residues. V was clipped by 4 bases and J by 2 bases, with 12 bases between them. The CDR3 loop is CSVAMAGGNQPQHF. As DNA, the CDR3 is TGCAGCGTTGCCATGGCAGGGGGCAATCAGCCCCAGCATTTT.

V usage is TRBV29-1 and J usage is TRBJ2-1; 10 nucleotides agree with TRBD2. Germline CDR1 reads SQVTM; CDR2 reads ANQGSEA. This CDR3 comprises 13 residues. The CDR3 nucleotides read TGCGGATCAAAGCGGGAGGGCCGAGTTGAGCAGTTCTTC. Amino acids: CGSKREGRVEQFF.

This rearrangement joins TRBV5-8 to TRBJ2-7; the D gene is possibly TRBD1 (6 bases). Between the trimmed V and J ends, which lost 3 bases and 2 bases, there was a span of 9 bases. The CDR3 extends over 13 amino acids. CDR1 is SGHTS and CDR2 is YDEGEE in the germline V gene. Here the CDR3 DNA reads TGTGCCAGCAGCTGGACAGCGGCCTACGAGCAGTACTTC. Translation: CASSWTAAYEQYF. Using reference TRBV5-8 and TRBJ2-7 for the parts outside the CDR3, the full variable domain is EAGVTQSPTHLIKTRGQQATLRCSPISGHTSVYWYQQALGLGLQFLLWYDEGEERNRGNFPPRFSGRQFPNYSSELNVNALELEDSALYLCASSWTAAYEQYFGPGTRLTVT.

This clonotype was counted at least ten times. The V call is TRBV2, the J call TRBJ1-4; D is unresolved. The CDR3 consists of 15 residues. V gave up 0 bases and J gave up 4 bases, with 9 bases separating them. Germline V lookup: CDR1 SNHLY, CDR2 FYNNEI. The CDR3 region is CASSEAAAYNEKLFF. In DNA form, the CDR3 reads TGTGCCAGCAGTGAAGCGGCAGCTTATAATGAAAAACTGTTTTTT.

The count of this clonotype is one. The chain employs TRBV24-1 and TRBJ2-1, with D possibly called TRBD1 or TRBD2 (5 bases each). The V and J ends lost 3 bases and 1 base respectively, with 12 bases between them. CDR3 length equals 16 residues. The germline gives CDR1 KGHDR, CDR2 SFDVKD. CDR3 bases: TGTGCCACCAGTGATCCCGGGACCGATTCCTACAATGAGCAGTTCTTC. As protein: CATSDPGTDSYNEQFF.

This clonotype was picked up a small number of times. The chain joins TRBV2 to TRBJ2-5; TRBD2 matches 9 bases. The CDR3 extends over 15 amino acids. Germline V gene sequence: CDR1 SNHLY, CDR2 FYNNEI. The V segment lost 6 bases and the J segment 5 bases; nucleotides outside the gene matches: 10. DNA of the CDR3: TGTGCCAGCAGCTTGCCTAGCGGGACCTTGGAGACCCAGTACTTC. Its translation: CASSLPSGTLETQYF.

This clonotype was counted ten times or more. This rearrangement joins TRBV5-6 to TRBJ2-1; a possible D gene is TRBD1 (6 bases). Germline CDR1 reads SGHDT; CDR2 reads YYEEEE. Trimming removed 0 bases from V and 4 bases from J, with 11 bases in between. The CDR3 spans 15 residues. DNA of the CDR3: TGTGCCAGCAGCTTGGGGCAGGGGCGATACAATGAGCAGTTCTTC. Translation: CASSLGQGRYNEQFF.

The chain combines TRBV7-6 with TRBJ2-3; TRBD2 agrees at 9 bases. The ends lost 5 bases at V and 1 base at J; junction bases unmatched: 7. There are 16 residues in the CDR3. Germline values: CDR1 SGHVS, CDR2 FNYEAQ. CDR3 nucleotide sequence: TGTGCCAGCAGCCTTCGGGCTAGCGGGGGCACAGATACGCAGTATTTT. It specifies CASSLRASGGTDTQYF.

The table lists this clonotype with many counts. The V call is TRBV2, the J call TRBJ1-5; 7 bases fit TRBD1. Per the germline V gene, CDR1 is SNHLY and CDR2 is FYNNEI. This CDR3 has 18 amino acids. V shed 3 bases and J 1 base; nucleotides not matched to a gene: 12. The DNA of the CDR3 is TGTGCCAGCAGTGACTGGGGTAGGGGGCACCAAAGCAATCAGCCCCAGCATTTT. Amino acid sequence: CASSDWGRGHQSNQPQHF.

V is TRBV12-5 and J is TRBJ2-1, with D perhaps TRBD2 (6 bases). Germline-derived CDR1 and CDR2 are LGHNT and FRNRAP. The CDR3 loop spans 15 amino acids. Trimming removed 1 base from V and 12 bases from J, with 19 bases in between. The CDR3 protein is CASGLASVGGDTQFF. CDR3 nucleotides: TGTGCTAGTGGTTTGGCCTCGGTGGGCGGGGATACGCAGTTCTTC.

This chain connects TRBV24-1 to TRBJ2-1; D remains unclear. The CDR3 sequence is 12 residues long. Germline lookup yields CDR1 KGHDR and CDR2 SFDVKD. V gave up 4 bases and J gave up 5 bases, with 5 bases separating them. CDR3 coding DNA: TGTGCCACCAGTGACCCTCACAATGAGCAGTTCTTC. Protein sequence: CATSDPHNEQFF.